This T cell receptor beta chain was profiled in a study of T cell responses to AZD1222 COVID-19 vaccine. The table came from immunoSEQ multiplex PCR; TCRdb's copy has only in-frame clones and leaves some out. The sample lists 95,000 to 150,000 clones; about 90% were seen once. The CDR3 consists of 14 residues. The germline CDR1 and CDR2 sequences are ENHRY and SYGVKD. Between the trimmed V and J ends, which lost 6 bases and 3 bases, there was a span of 11 bases. The receptor was isolated from an adult in good health. The sample in question was peripheral blood, obtained on day 0 of AZD1222 vaccination. The chain combines TRBV10-3 with TRBJ1-4; D not resolved. The CDR3: CAISPGLPNEKLFF. The CDR3 coding sequence is TGTGCCATCAGCCCAGGCCTACCTAATGAAAAACTGTTTTTT.